The T cell receptor beta chain under discussion was sequenced for a study of blood T cells in healthy people across ages. Worth noting for this clonotype: Its antigen is still unknown.

This CDR3 contains 13 residues. Trimming shortened V by 3 bases and J by 6 bases, and 12 bases separated the two germline ends. The germline V gene encodes CDR1 SQVTM and CDR2 ANQGSEA. Through a sample-barcoded 5' primer and a J-beta primer mix, a second PCR was run for about 6 to 11 cycles. TCRdb re-called the 5' RACE reads with MiXCR, one entry per CDR3 protein. The sample yields about a million distinct CDR3 sequences, more than 30% seen once. Every donor provided roughly 9.1 milliliters of peripheral blood. RNA extraction gave at least 5.5 micrograms of total RNA per sample. Broader study findings: Estimates based on one million T cells were treated as lower bounds. Unsorted PBMCs blocked a conclusive comparison of naive and antigen-experienced cells.

J is TRBJ2-1 and V is TRBV29-1; D gene unclear. Sequences were obtained from blood. This TCR was sampled from a young man in good health. CDR3 sequence reads: CSVDSKRGNEQFF. The CDR3, as DNA: TGCAGCGTTGATTCCAAGCGTGGCAATGAGCAGTTCTTC.